These 27 T cell receptor beta chains share one sample of origin, sequenced in a study of T cell responses to AZD1222 COVID-19 vaccine. Profiled with immunoSEQ multiplex PCR; TCRdb holds only in-frame clones, not every one. The profile covers 150,000 to 200,000 clones, with roughly 88% appearing a single time and around a tenth taken by the ten largest. Here the sequenced sample was peripheral blood, taken 28 days after the second AZD1222 dose. The source is an adult who received the AZD1222 COVID-19 vaccine.

The chain uses TRBV27 and TRBJ2-1, with a weak D call TRBD2 (5 bases). The CDR3 extends over 14 amino acids. The germline V and J ends were trimmed by 1 base and 5 bases, with 9 bases remaining between them. Germline V gene lookup returns CDR1 MNHEY and CDR2 SMNVEV (reference sequence). The CDR3 loop is CASSLWGSDNEQFF. CDR3 nucleotide sequence: TGTGCCAGCAGTTTATGGGGTAGCGACAATGAGCAGTTCTTC.

This clone was observed a handful of times. The genes are TRBV11-2 and TRBJ2-7, with 13 bases that match TRBD2. V dropped 5 bases and J dropped 3; count of bases not matched to a gene: 1. Germline V gene sequence: CDR1 SGHAT, CDR2 FQNNGV. CDR3 size: 14 residues. The CDR3 bases are TGTGCCAGCAGCAGACTAGCGGGGGGCTACGAGCAGTACTTC. Translated: CASSRLAGGYEQYF.

The rearrangement links TRBV6-5 to TRBJ1-4; possibly TRBD1 for D (5 bases). CDR1 MNHEY and CDR2 SVGAGI come from the germline V gene. CDR3 length equals 15 residues. Trimming cost V 0 bases and J 11 bases, with 16 bases left between them. DNA of the CDR3: TGTGCCAGCAGTTACTCGGAAGGGGCGACGGGGAAACTGTTTTTT. It encodes CASSYSEGATGKLFF.

V usage is TRBV3-1 (or the pseudogene TRBV3-2) and J usage is TRBJ2-1; TRBD1 aligns across 10 bases. The CDR3 length is 15 residues. Germline trimming cut 6 bases from V and 1 base from J; bases unmatched to any gene: 3. Germline V gene sequence: CDR1 LGHDT, CDR2 YNNKEL (reference sequence). CDR3 nucleotide sequence: TGTGCCAGCAGTTTGGACAGGGGGTCCTACAATGAGCAGTTCTTC. This codes for CASSLDRGSYNEQFF.

V is TRBV7-6 and J is TRBJ2-3, with TRBD2 identical over 7 bases. V lost 1 base and J lost 2; bases outside the gene matches: 9. The CDR3 contains 17 residues. Germline V lookup: CDR1 SGHVS, CDR2 FNYEAQ. The CDR3 DNA follows: TGTGCCAGCAGCTTAGAGGCTAGCGGAACTTACACAGATACGCAGTATTTT. The encoded protein is CASSLEASGTYTDTQYF.

This chain uses TRBV5-1 with TRBJ1-5; D ambiguous. This CDR3 has 14 residues. The germline CDR1 and CDR2 sequences are SGHRS and YFSETQ. Trimming stripped 4 bases from V and 5 bases from J, with 13 bases between. The chain's CDR3 is CASSRLGDDQPQHF. The CDR3, as DNA: TGCGCCAGCAGCCGCCTAGGAGACGATCAGCCCCAGCATTTT.

This chain connects TRBV6-5 to TRBJ2-1; D ambiguous. Germline values: CDR1 MNHEY, CDR2 SVGAGI. The CDR3 runs to 13 residues. Trimming removed 6 bases at V and 1 base at J, with 7 bases between. CDR3: CASSPYSYNEQFF. CDR3 coding DNA: TGTGCCAGCAGCCCATATTCCTACAATGAGCAGTTCTTC.

The chain is built from TRBV6-1 and TRBJ2-1, with D unresolved. CDR3 length: 14 residues. Germline assignment: CDR1 MNHNS and CDR2 SASEGT. The V end was cut by 2 bases, the J end by 2 bases, with 7 bases between. This CDR3 is CASSERAAYNEQFF. The CDR3 DNA reads TGTGCCAGCAGTGAAAGGGCAGCCTACAATGAGCAGTTCTTC.

The rearrangement joins TRBV7-3 to TRBJ2-3; D is unclear. The CDR3 is 16 residues long. V dropped 1 base and J dropped 0 bases, with 11 bases sitting between them. CDR1 is SGHTA and CDR2 is FQGTGA in the germline V gene. The CDR3 loop reads CASSLSVGTSTDTQYF. The CDR3, as DNA: TGTGCCAGCAGCTTAAGCGTAGGCACTAGCACAGATACGCAGTATTTT. Full variable domain (remainder filled in from reference TRBV7-3 and TRBJ2-3): GAGVSQTPSNKVTEKGKYVELRCDPISGHTALYWYRQSLGQGPEFLIYFQGTGAADDSGLPNDRFFAVRPEGSVSTLKIQRTERGDSAVYLCASSLSVGTSTDTQYFGPGTRLTVL.

The chain couples TRBV7-8 to TRBJ2-1; D unclear. Germline assignment: CDR1 SGHVS and CDR2 FQNEAQ. The CDR3 is 15 residues long. Trimming cost V 5 bases and J 3 bases, with 14 bases left between them. CDR3 region: CASSPISAVYNEQFF. CDR3 sequence (DNA): TGTGCCAGCAGCCCTATTAGTGCGGTCTACAATGAGCAGTTCTTC.

Only a few counts were recorded for this clone. CDR3 sequence: CASSPLLAGSDNEQFF. CDR3 bases: TGTGCCAGCAGCCCCCTCCTAGCGGGGTCAGACAATGAGCAGTTCTTC. V is TRBV4-2 and J is TRBJ2-1; 9 nucleotides match TRBD2. Germline trimming cut 4 bases from V and 5 bases from J; bases unmatched to any gene: 9. The CDR3 spans 16 residues. Germline CDR1 reads LGHNA; CDR2 reads YNFKEQ.

The V and J genes are TRBV27 and TRBJ1-5; no reliable D call. Trimming left V 1 base short and J 4 bases short, with 8 bases between. In germline, CDR1 is MNHEY, CDR2 SMNVEV (reference sequence). This CDR3 region has 14 residues. Here the CDR3 DNA reads TGTGCCAGCAGTTTATGGCCAGGTAATCAGCCCCAGCATTTT. Protein: CASSLWPGNQPQHF.

The rearrangement joins TRBV4-2 to TRBJ2-7; D gene ambiguous. The length of the CDR3 is 14 residues. Germline V gene data show CDR1 as LGHNA and CDR2 as YNFKEQ. V was clipped by 2 bases and J by 2 bases, with 10 bases between them. The CDR3 sequence: CASSQSDGTYEQYF. The CDR3 DNA is TGTGCCAGCAGCCAATCTGACGGCACCTACGAGCAGTACTTC.

The chain couples TRBV30 to TRBJ1-2, with D maybe TRBD1 (6 bases). This CDR3 comprises 14 residues. Trimming cost V 2 bases and J 5 bases, with 15 bases left between them. Germline CDR1 and CDR2: GTSNPN and SVGIG (reference sequence). CDR3 in amino acids: CAWSRTRTAYGYTF. The CDR3 coding sequence is TGTGCCTGGAGTAGAACCCGGACAGCGTATGGCTACACCTTC.

The chain is built from TRBV5-1 and TRBJ1-2, with 7 bases fitting TRBD1. Trimming took 2 bases from V and 9 from J; bases not matched to a gene: 7. Germline lookup yields CDR1 SGHRS and CDR2 YFSETQ. The CDR3 is 13 amino acids. The CDR3 reads CASSFSGQQSYTF. CDR3 nucleotides: TGCGCCAGCAGCTTTTCGGGACAGCAGAGCTACACCTTC.

This rearrangement joins TRBV28 to TRBJ1-2; D possibly corresponds to TRBD1 (5 bases). There are 12 residues in the CDR3. Between the trimmed V and J ends, which lost 6 bases and 4 bases, there was a span of 9 bases. Per germline, CDR1 MDHEN and CDR2 SYDVKM. The CDR3 reads CASRADTYGYTF. Written as DNA, the CDR3 is TGTGCCAGCAGGGCGGACACCTATGGCTACACCTTC.

The V and J genes are TRBV15 and TRBJ2-1; 7 bases map to TRBD1. This CDR3 region has 14 residues. Germline V gene sequence: CDR1 LNHNV, CDR2 YYDKDF (reference sequence). V gave up 11 bases and J gave up 8 bases; unmatched junction bases: 15. CDR3 bases: TGTGCCGATAAGGCACAGGGGAATGGCGATGAGCAGTTCTTC. It is translated as CADKAQGNGDEQFF.

The chain couples TRBV6-6 to TRBJ2-7; 11 nucleotides line up with TRBD2. The junction had 8 bases not matched to a gene; V was cut back by 4 bases and J by 6 bases. The CDR3 runs 15 residues. The germline gives CDR1 MNHNY, CDR2 SVGAGI (reference sequence). CDR3 protein: CASSFFSGGAGEQYF. CDR3 nucleotides: TGTGCCAGCAGTTTTTTTAGCGGGGGGGCAGGCGAGCAGTACTTC.

The chain uses TRBV6-5 and TRBJ1-2; D uncertain. Per germline, CDR1 MNHEY and CDR2 SVGAGI. Deletions cut 7 bases from V and 5 bases from J, with 17 bases between. The CDR3 runs 14 residues. The CDR3 sequence is CASTPDRPPYGYTF. The CDR3 nucleotides are TGTGCCAGCACCCCAGACCGACCCCCATATGGCTACACCTTC.

The chain couples TRBV20-1 to TRBJ1-5, with 7 bases that match TRBD1. Germline lookup yields CDR1 DFQATT and CDR2 SNEGSKA (reference sequence). V dropped 3 bases and J dropped 0; count of bases not matched to a gene: 8. This CDR3 spans 16 amino acids. As DNA, the CDR3 is TGCAGTGCTAGTAACAGGGGACCCTATAGCAATCAGCCCCAGCATTTT. This gives the protein CSASNRGPYSNQPQHF.

The V gene is TRBV6-5, the J gene TRBJ1-1; a weak D match, TRBD1 (6 bases). V lost 7 bases and J 1 base, leaving 16 bases between the germline ends. This CDR3 has 15 amino acids. Germline V gives CDR1 MNHEY, CDR2 SVGAGI. The CDR3, as DNA: TGTGCCAGCACCCAACGCCAGGGGAGGAACACTGAAGCTTTCTTT. It encodes CASTQRQGRNTEAFF.

The CDR3 DNA is TGCGCCAGCAGCTCGGGGACGGGAGTCTCCTACGAGCAGTACTTC. Protein sequence: CASSSGTGVSYEQYF. The genes are TRBV5-1 and TRBJ2-7; D perhaps matches TRBD2 (6 bases). Germline assignment: CDR1 SGHRS and CDR2 YFSETQ. V was clipped by 3 bases and J by 0 bases, with 13 bases between them. CDR3 length: 15 residues.

The chain uses TRBV7-2 and TRBJ1-1; no definite D call. Germline-derived CDR1 and CDR2 are SGHTA and FQGNSA. Deletions cut 0 bases from V and 1 base from J, with 6 bases between. The CDR3 runs to 14 residues. CDR3 sequence: CASSLAAKNTEAFF. In DNA, the CDR3 is TGTGCCAGCAGCTTAGCTGCGAAGAACACTGAAGCTTTCTTT. Full variable domain (remainder filled in from reference TRBV7-2 and TRBJ1-1): GAGVSQSPSNKVTEKGKDVELRCDPISGHTALYWYRQSLGQGLEFLIYFQGNSAPDKSGLPSDRFSAERTGGSVSTLTIQRTQQEDSAVYLCASSLAAKNTEAFFGQGTRLTVV.

V is TRBV2 and J is TRBJ2-7, with TRBD1 matching over 8 bases. This CDR3 has 13 residues. V lost 8 bases, J lost 3 bases, and 6 bases stayed unmatched. In germline, CDR1 is SNHLY, CDR2 FYNNEI. The CDR3 bases are TGTGCCAGCGGGAAGGGACAGGACTACGAGCAGTACTTC. Translated, it gives CASGKGQDYEQYF.

Only a few counts were recorded for this clone. The gene calls are TRBV7-2 and TRBJ2-6; tentative D call: TRBD1 (6 bases). Germline V gene sequence: CDR1 SGHTA, CDR2 FQGNSA. This CDR3 has 15 amino acids. The ends were cut back, 3 bases at V and 2 bases at J, with 8 bases in the middle. The CDR3 region has the DNA TGTGCCAGCAGCTTTACAGGGACTGGGGCCAACGTCCTGACTTTC. Translating gives CASSFTGTGANVLTF.

The chain recombines TRBV11-2 with TRBJ2-3; 7 nucleotides align to TRBD2. Per the germline V gene, CDR1 is SGHAT and CDR2 is FQNNGV. The J segment lost 2 bases and the V segment lost 2 bases, leaving 4 bases of the junction unmatched. This CDR3 is built from 15 residues. The CDR3: CASSLRGVYTDTQYF. CDR3 nucleotides: TGTGCCAGCAGCTTACGGGGGGTCTACACAGATACGCAGTATTTT.

This clone showed up just a few times. In nucleotides, the CDR3 is TGTGCCAGCAGCTTAGCGCTGGGTAACTATGGCTACACCTTC. Translating it yields CASSLALGNYGYTF. The V gene is TRBV7-9, the J gene TRBJ1-2; D gene uncertain. CDR3 size: 14 residues. Germline V lookup: CDR1 SEHNR, CDR2 FQNEAQ (reference sequence). V dropped 0 bases and J dropped 1 base, with 6 bases sitting between them.